This T cell receptor beta chain comes out of a study of cytomegalovirus exposure and HLA in healthy donors. Study information: T cells numbering about 180 million yielded some 120 million unique TCR beta sequences in an earlier analysis. General observations from the study: The authors listed around 150 TCR beta chains as cytomegalovirus-associated. By HLA locus, TCR association rates varied in a later analysis, with DRB1 showing the most and HLA-C the fewest. Earlier analysis found most TCR beta V segments productive about 90% or about 30% of the time.

With V trimmed by 2 bases and J by 7 bases, 4 bases remained unmatched. The CDR3 runs to 13 residues. CDR1 is SGHRS and CDR2 is YFSETQ in the germline V gene. Comment on this clone: Its target is unknown.

Amplification used 60 Vbeta primers and 13 Jbeta primers. Profiling relied on immunoSEQ multiplex PCR, and the TCRdb table lists in-frame clones only, not all of them. The table lists approximately 190,000 clones, roughly 80% of them singletons. The sample consisted of PBMCs. The sequence came from a woman aged 18-29 years in good health and CMV-seronegative. J is TRBJ1-2 and V is TRBV5-1; TRBD1 agrees at 8 bases. CDR3 sequence: CASSFDRGTGYTF. DNA of the CDR3: TGCGCCAGCAGCTTTGACAGGGGTACTGGCTACACCTTC.